Shown below are 16 T cell receptor beta chains from a single sample sequenced in a study of T-cell reconstitution after alpha-beta-depleted transplantation in children. Unique molecular identifiers featured in how the TCRbeta library was prepared. TCRdb reprocessed the PCR reads via MiXCR and lists one record per CDR3 protein. The table includes roughly 500,000 distinct CDR3 sequences, around 17% detected once. The starting material was PBMCs from the stem cell graft donor, obtained from the stem cell graft. The receptor source for this set is a human donor who donated a stem cell graft to a child with acute lymphoblastic leukemia.

This clonotype was counted between two and nine times. The V gene is TRBV27, the J gene TRBJ1-1, with TRBD1 identical over 10 bases. Losses at the gene ends were 6 bases for V and 7 bases for J; bases not matched to a gene: 5. This CDR3 is built from 13 residues. CDR1 and CDR2 from the germline V gene are MNHEY and SMNVEV (reference sequence). The CDR3: CASRQTGGDEAFF. Here the CDR3 DNA reads TGTGCCAGCAGGCAGACAGGGGGCGATGAAGCTTTCTTT.

This clonotype was found a few times. V is TRBV7-9 and J is TRBJ2-7; D call uncertain. V was trimmed by 3 bases and J by 2 bases, leaving 11 bases between them. Germline loops: CDR1 SEHNR, CDR2 FQNEAQ (reference sequence). CDR3 length: 14 residues. The CDR3 spells CASSFGGNPYEQYF. The DNA of the CDR3 is TGTGCCAGCAGCTTTGGCGGAAACCCCTACGAGCAGTACTTC. The whole variable domain, remainder taken from reference TRBV7-9 and TRBJ2-7, is DTGVSQNPRHKITKRGQNVTFRCDPISEHNRLYWYRQTLGQGPEFLTYFQNEAQLEKSRLLSDRFSAERPKGSFSTLEIQRTEQGDSAMYLCASSFGGNPYEQYFGPGTRLTVT.

The chain has TRBV4-1 and TRBJ2-3; D call uncertain. V lost 4 bases and J lost 2, with 16 bases in between. CDR3 size: 16 residues. Germline-derived CDR1 and CDR2 are MGHRA and YSYEKL. The CDR3 loop is CASSPPETPPTDTQYF. The CDR3 region has the DNA TGCGCCAGCAGCCCCCCTGAGACTCCTCCCACAGATACGCAGTATTTT.

This clonotype was seen a few times. The chain combines TRBV6-5 with TRBJ2-3; D call uncertain. The CDR3 has 18 amino acids. V lost 0 bases and J 0 bases, leaving 16 bases between the germline ends. CDR1 MNHEY and CDR2 SVGAGI come from the germline V gene. The CDR3 DNA follows: TGTGCCAGCAGTTACTCCCCAGGTTCGAGCGTGAGCACAGATACGCAGTATTTT. As protein: CASSYSPGSSVSTDTQYF.

The chain uses TRBV29-1 and TRBJ2-2, with no clear D. V shed 7 bases and J shed 5 bases, with 8 bases lying between them. CDR1 and CDR2 (germline): SQVTM, ANQGSEA. The CDR3 extends over 11 amino acids. The CDR3 DNA sequence: TGCAGCGCCACCGCTACCGGGGAGCTGTTTTTT. Protein product: CSATATGELFF.

Regarding this clonotype: The germline gene is not matched at one end of the junction; a read error may be the cause. The chain combines TRBV20-1 with TRBJ2-5, with 12 bases aligning to TRBD1. This CDR3 spans 17 amino acids. Germline assignment: CDR1 DFQATT and CDR2 SNEGSKA (reference sequence). CDR3 DNA sequence: TGCGGTGCTAGGGCGATACTCGGGACAGGGGGCAGTGAGACCCAGTACTTC. It is translated as CGARAILGTGGSETQYF.

This clonotype was recorded a few times. J is TRBJ2-7 and V is TRBV4-1; TRBD2 agrees at 10 bases. CDR3 size: 17 residues. After removal of 0 bases from V and 3 bases from J, the junction contained 8 bases not matched to a gene. The germline V gene encodes CDR1 MGHRA and CDR2 YSYEKL. The CDR3 region has the DNA TGCGCCAGCAGCCAAGAGGGGCTAGCGGGAGTGGGCTACGAGCAGTACTTC. It yields the protein CASSQEGLAGVGYEQYF.

In its sample, this clonotype was seen a few times. The V gene is TRBV19, the J gene TRBJ2-7; 7 bases line up with TRBD1. There are 16 residues in the CDR3. Germline CDR1 and CDR2: LNHDA and SQIVND (reference sequence). J lost 3 bases, V lost 1 base, and 9 bases had no gene match. CDR3 protein: CASSIVPPGQNYEQYF. CDR3 bases: TGTGCCAGTAGTATAGTTCCCCCGGGACAGAACTACGAGCAGTACTTC.

The chain is built from TRBV20-1 and TRBJ2-1; 10 nucleotides match TRBD1. CDR3 length: 16 residues. J lost 5 bases, V lost 0 bases, and 7 bases had no gene match. Germline lookup yields CDR1 DFQATT and CDR2 SNEGSKA (reference sequence). The CDR3 region is CSARDEGQGRHNEQFF. In DNA form, the CDR3 reads TGCAGTGCTAGAGATGAGGGACAGGGGCGACACAATGAGCAGTTCTTC.

In this sample, this clonotype turned up a few times. CDR3 sequence (DNA): TGCAGTGCTAGAAGGGGACCGTTGCTCCAAGAGACCCAGTACTTC. It is translated as CSARRGPLLQETQYF. The chain employs TRBV20-1 and TRBJ2-5, with D perhaps given as TRBD1 or TRBD2 (5 bases each). The CDR3 length is 15 residues. V lost 2 bases and J lost 1, with 14 bases in between. CDR1 and CDR2 from the germline V gene are DFQATT and SNEGSKA (reference sequence).

This clonotype occurred a few times. The rearrangement joins TRBV7-9 to TRBJ1-5; 8 bases are a match to TRBD1. The CDR3 consists of 15 residues. J was trimmed by 2 bases and V by 5 bases; bases with no gene match: 5. Per the germline V gene, CDR1 is SEHNR and CDR2 is FQNEAQ (reference sequence). CDR3 loop: CASSKGQGGNQPQHF. The CDR3 DNA follows: TGTGCCAGCAGCAAAGGACAGGGCGGCAATCAGCCCCAGCATTTT.

This clonotype has only a few counts. This sequence joins TRBV5-1 and TRBJ2-5, with TRBD2 identical over 9 bases. The V segment lost 2 bases and the J segment 5 bases; nucleotides outside the gene matches: 10. CDR3 length: 16 residues. Germline CDR1 and CDR2: SGHRS and YFSETQ. The CDR3 loop is CASSFLAGSSWETQYF. DNA of the CDR3: TGCGCCAGCAGCTTCCTAGCGGGGTCGAGTTGGGAGACCCAGTACTTC.

This clonotype occurred a few times. The chain has TRBV20-1 and TRBJ2-7, with D perhaps matching TRBD2 (6 bases). Between the trimmed V and J ends, which lost 4 bases and 1 base, there was a span of 11 bases. The CDR3 loop spans 13 amino acids. In germline, CDR1 is DFQATT, CDR2 SNEGSKA (reference sequence). The CDR3 loop is CSAIRTNSYEQYF. The CDR3, as DNA: TGCAGTGCTATCAGGACTAATTCCTACGAGCAGTACTTC.

The chain joins TRBV29-1 to TRBJ1-1; D is perhaps TRBD1 (6 bases). This CDR3 spans 14 amino acids. CDR1 is SQVTM and CDR2 is ANQGSEA in the germline V gene. Trimming left V 5 bases short and J 4 bases short, with 17 bases between. For the CDR3, the DNA is TGCAGCGTTCTAAAACAGGGTTCGAGCACTGAAGCTTTCTTT. Amino acids: CSVLKQGSSTEAFF.

The chain joins TRBV7-2 to TRBJ2-4; D is uncertain. V was cut by 5 bases and J by 6 bases, with 11 bases left in between. CDR3 length: 13 residues. CDR1 and CDR2 from the germline V gene are SGHTA and FQGNSA. The DNA of the CDR3 is TGTGCCAGCAGCCTATTTTACGGAAACATTCAGTACTTC. This encodes CASSLFYGNIQYF.

The CDR3 loop is CASSLGGPPKYYTEAFF. The CDR3 DNA reads TGCGCCAGCAGCTTGGGGGGGCCCCCAAAATACTACACTGAAGCTTTCTTT. The chain couples TRBV5-1 to TRBJ1-1; perhaps TRBD1 as D (6 bases). Trimming pared 0 bases from V and 3 bases from J, leaving 18 bases between. The CDR3 contains 17 residues. Per the germline V gene, CDR1 is SGHRS and CDR2 is YFSETQ.